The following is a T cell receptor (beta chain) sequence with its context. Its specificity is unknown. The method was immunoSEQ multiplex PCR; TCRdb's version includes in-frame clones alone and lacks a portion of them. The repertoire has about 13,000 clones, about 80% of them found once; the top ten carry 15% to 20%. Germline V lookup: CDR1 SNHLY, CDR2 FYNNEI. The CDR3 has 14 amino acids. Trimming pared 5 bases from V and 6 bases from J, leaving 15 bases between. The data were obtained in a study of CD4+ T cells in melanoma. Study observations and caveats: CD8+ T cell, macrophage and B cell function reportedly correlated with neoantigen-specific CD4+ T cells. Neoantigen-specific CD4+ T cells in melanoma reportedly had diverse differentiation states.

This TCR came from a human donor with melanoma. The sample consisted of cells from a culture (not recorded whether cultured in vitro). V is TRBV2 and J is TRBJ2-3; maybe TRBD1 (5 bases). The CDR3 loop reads CASSRTTRGDTQYF. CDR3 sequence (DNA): TGTGCCAGCAGTCGGACAACTCGAGGTGATACGCAGTATTTT.